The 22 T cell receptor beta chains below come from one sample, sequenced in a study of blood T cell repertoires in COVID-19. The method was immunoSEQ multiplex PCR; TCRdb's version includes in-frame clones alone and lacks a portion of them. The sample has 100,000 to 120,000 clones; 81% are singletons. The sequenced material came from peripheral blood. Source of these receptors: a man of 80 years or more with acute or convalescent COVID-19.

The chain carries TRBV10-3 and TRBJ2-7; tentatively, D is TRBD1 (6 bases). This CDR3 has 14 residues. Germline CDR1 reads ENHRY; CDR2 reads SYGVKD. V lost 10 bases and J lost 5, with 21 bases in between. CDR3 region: CANSQGTDGDEQYF. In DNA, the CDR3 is TGTGCCAACTCACAGGGTACCGACGGAGACGAGCAGTACTTC.

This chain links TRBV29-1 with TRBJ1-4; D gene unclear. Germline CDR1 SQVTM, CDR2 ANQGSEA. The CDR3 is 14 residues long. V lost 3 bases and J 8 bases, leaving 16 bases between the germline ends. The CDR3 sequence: CSVDQFGGREKLFF. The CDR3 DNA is TGCAGCGTTGATCAGTTTGGAGGACGCGAAAAACTGTTTTTT.

As DNA, the CDR3 is TGTGCCAGCTCACCCAAGCGGGAGTGGGGCAATGAGCAGTTCTTC. Translation: CASSPKREWGNEQFF. The V call is TRBV18, the J call TRBJ2-1, with 8 bases that match TRBD2. V shed 3 bases and J 6 bases; nucleotides not matched to a gene: 7. The germline CDR1 and CDR2 sequences are KGHSH and LQKENI. This CDR3 is 15 amino acids long.

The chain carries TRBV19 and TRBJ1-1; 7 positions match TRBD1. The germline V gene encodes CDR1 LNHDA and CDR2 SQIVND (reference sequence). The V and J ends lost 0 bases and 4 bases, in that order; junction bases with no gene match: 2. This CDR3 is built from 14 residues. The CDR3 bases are TGTGCCAGTAGTATAGAAACAGGGGTCACTGAAGCTTTCTTT. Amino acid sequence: CASSIETGVTEAFF.

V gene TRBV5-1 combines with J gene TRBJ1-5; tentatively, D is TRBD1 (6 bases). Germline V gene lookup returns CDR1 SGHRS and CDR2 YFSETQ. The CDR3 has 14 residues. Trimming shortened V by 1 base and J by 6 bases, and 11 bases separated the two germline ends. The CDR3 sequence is CASSLMGAGQPQHF. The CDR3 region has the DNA TGCGCCAGCAGCTTGATGGGGGCCGGTCAGCCCCAGCATTTT.

CDR3 loop: CASSRIDLIGGGELFF. The DNA for the CDR3 is TGTGCCAGCAGTCGAATTGACCTCATCGGGGGCGGGGAGCTGTTTTTT. The chain combines TRBV25-1 with TRBJ2-2; TRBD2 is a possible D gene (6 bases). Trimming left V 5 bases short and J 7 bases short, with 20 bases between. Germline CDR1 MGHDK, CDR2 SYGVNS. The CDR3 sequence is 16 residues long.

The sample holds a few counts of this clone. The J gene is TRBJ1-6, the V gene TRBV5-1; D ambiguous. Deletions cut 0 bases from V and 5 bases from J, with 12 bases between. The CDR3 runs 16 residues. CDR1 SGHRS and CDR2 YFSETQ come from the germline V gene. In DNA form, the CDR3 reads TGCGCCAGCAGCTTGGGTGAGGGTGTTGATAATTCACCCCTCCACTTT. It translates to CASSLGEGVDNSPLHF.

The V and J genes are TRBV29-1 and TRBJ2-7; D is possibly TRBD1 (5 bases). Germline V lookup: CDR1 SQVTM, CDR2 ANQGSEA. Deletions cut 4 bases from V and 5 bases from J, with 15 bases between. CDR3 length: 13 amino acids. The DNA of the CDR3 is TGCAGCGTTGTAAGGGGCGCCAACCACGAGCAGTACTTC. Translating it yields CSVVRGANHEQYF.

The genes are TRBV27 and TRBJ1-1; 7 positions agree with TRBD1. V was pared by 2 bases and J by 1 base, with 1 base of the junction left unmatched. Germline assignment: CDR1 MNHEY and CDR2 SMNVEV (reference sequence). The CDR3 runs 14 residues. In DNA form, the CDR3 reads TGTGCCAGCAGTTTAAACAGGGGGAACACTGAAGCTTTCTTT. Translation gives CASSLNRGNTEAFF.

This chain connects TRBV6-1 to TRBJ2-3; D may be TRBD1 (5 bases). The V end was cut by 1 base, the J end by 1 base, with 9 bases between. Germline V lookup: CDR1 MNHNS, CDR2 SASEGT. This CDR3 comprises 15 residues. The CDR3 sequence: CASSEGGAGTDTQYF. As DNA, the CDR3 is TGTGCCAGCAGTGAAGGGGGCGCCGGCACAGATACGCAGTATTTT.

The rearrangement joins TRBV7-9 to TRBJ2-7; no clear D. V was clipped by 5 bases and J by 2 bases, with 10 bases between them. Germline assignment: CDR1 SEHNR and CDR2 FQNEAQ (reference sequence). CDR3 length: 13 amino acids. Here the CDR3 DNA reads TGTGCCAGCAGCCCTCGAACTACCTACGAGCAGTACTTC. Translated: CASSPRTTYEQYF.

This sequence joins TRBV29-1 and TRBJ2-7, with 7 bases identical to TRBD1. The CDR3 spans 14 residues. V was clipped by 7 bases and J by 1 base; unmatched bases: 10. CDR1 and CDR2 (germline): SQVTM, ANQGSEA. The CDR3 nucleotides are TGCAGCGCCCTCGTGAGGGACAGATCCTACGAGCAGTACTTC. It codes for CSALVRDRSYEQYF.

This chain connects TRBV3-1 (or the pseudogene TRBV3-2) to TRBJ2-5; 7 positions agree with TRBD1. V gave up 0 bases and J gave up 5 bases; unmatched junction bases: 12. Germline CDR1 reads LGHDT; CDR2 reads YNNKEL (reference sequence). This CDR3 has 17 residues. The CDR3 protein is CASSQDVEGARVETQYF. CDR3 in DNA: TGTGCCAGCAGCCAAGATGTCGAGGGGGCGAGGGTGGAGACCCAGTACTTC.

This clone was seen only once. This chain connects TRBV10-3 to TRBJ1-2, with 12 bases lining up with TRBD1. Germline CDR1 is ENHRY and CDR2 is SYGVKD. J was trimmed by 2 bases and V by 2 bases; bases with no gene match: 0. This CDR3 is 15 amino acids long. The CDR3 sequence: CAISEGTGGNYGYTF. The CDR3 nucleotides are TGTGCCATCAGTGAGGGGACAGGGGGCAACTATGGCTACACCTTC.

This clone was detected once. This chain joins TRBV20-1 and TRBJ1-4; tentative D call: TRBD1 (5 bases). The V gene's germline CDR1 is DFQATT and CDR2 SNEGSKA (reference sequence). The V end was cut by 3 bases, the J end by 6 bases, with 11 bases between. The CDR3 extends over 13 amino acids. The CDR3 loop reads CSASQGRYEKLFF. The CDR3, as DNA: TGCAGTGCTAGTCAGGGTCGGTATGAAAAACTGTTTTTT.

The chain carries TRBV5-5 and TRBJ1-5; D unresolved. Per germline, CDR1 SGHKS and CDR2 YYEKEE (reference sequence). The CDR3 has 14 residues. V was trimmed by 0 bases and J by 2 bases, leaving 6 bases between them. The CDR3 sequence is CASSLAPGNQPQHF. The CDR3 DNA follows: TGTGCCAGCAGCTTGGCCCCGGGCAATCAGCCCCAGCATTTT.

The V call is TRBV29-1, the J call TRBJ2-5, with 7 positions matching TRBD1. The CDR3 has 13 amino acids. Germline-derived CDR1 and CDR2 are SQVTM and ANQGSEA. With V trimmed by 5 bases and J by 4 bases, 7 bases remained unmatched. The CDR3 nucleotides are TGCAGCGTTACCAGGGGGTTCTCAGAGACCCAGTACTTC. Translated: CSVTRGFSETQYF.

The CDR3 coding sequence is TGTGCCAGCAGCGCTAGACAGGGGGACACTGAAGCTTTCTTT. Amino acid sequence: CASSARQGDTEAFF. The chain carries TRBV7-9 and TRBJ1-1; 9 bases are shared with TRBD1. V lost 5 bases, J lost 3 bases, and 4 bases stayed unmatched. The germline CDR1 and CDR2 sequences are SEHNR and FQNEAQ (reference sequence). There are 14 residues in the CDR3. Combining the CDR3 with reference TRBV7-9 and TRBJ1-1 gives the whole variable domain DTGVSQNPRHKITKRGQNVTFRCDPISEHNRLYWYRQTLGQGPEFLTYFQNEAQLEKSRLLSDRFSAERPKGSFSTLEIQRTEQGDSAMYLCASSARQGDTEAFFGQGTRLTVV.

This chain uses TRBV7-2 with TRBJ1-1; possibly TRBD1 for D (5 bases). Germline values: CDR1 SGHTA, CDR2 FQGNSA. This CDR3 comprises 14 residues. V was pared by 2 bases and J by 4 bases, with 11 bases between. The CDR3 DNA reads TGTGCCAGCAGCTTACAGGGTGAAATCACTGAAGCTTTCTTT. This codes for CASSLQGEITEAFF.

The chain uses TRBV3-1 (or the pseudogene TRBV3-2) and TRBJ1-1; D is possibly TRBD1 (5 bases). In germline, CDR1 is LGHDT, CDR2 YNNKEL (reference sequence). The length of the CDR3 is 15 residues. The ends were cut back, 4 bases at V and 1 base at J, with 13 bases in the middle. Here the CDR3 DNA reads TGTGCCAGCAGCCGGGGGGGGTGGACGAACACTGAAGCTTTCTTT. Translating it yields CASSRGGWTNTEAFF.

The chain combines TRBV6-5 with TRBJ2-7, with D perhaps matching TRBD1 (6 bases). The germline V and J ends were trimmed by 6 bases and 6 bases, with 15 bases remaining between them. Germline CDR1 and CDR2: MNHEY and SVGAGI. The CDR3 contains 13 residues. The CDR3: CASRRLGQREQYF. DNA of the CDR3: TGTGCCAGCAGACGCCTCGGACAGCGCGAGCAGTACTTC.

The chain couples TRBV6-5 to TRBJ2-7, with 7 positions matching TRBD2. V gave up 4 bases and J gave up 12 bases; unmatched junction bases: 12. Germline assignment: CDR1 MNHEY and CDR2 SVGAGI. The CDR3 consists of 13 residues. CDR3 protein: CASSSGTTVQRYF. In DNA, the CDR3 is TGTGCCAGCAGTTCCGGGACTACCGTCCAACGGTACTTC.